Below are 2 T cell receptor beta chains sequenced from a single sample in a study of T-cell reconstitution after alpha-beta-depleted transplantation in children. Unique molecular identifiers were used to barcode this TCRbeta library. A single record per CDR3 protein comes from TCRdb applying MiXCR to the PCR reads. The sample gives about 980,000 distinct CDR3 sequences, about 29% of which show up once; roughly 28% is in the top ten. This specimen was PBMCs, mostly from graft donor cells, taken 360 days after TCRalphabeta/CD19-depleted stem cell transplant. These TCRs come from a boy under two years old who had a stem cell transplant for SCID, so the T cells may come from the graft donor.

The chain recombines TRBV4-1 with TRBJ1-1; 10 bases are a match to TRBD1. The ends lost 4 bases at V and 0 bases at J; junction bases unmatched: 14. CDR1 and CDR2 (germline): MGHRA, YSYEKL. There are 19 residues in the CDR3. The CDR3 is CASSPRQGAMPRVNTEAFF. DNA of the CDR3: TGCGCCAGCAGCCCAAGACAGGGGGCGATGCCACGGGTGAACACTGAAGCTTTCTTT.

This clonotype was detected a few times. The chain has TRBV6-1 and TRBJ1-3; D gene uncertain. The CDR3 is made up of 13 amino acids. Trimming removed 9 bases from V and 0 bases from J, with 9 bases in between. In germline, CDR1 is MNHNS, CDR2 SASEGT. The CDR3 DNA reads TGTGCCAGTTTTAAGGTCTCTGGAAACACCATATATTTT. Its protein product is CASFKVSGNTIYF.